The 17 T cell receptor beta chains in this list originate from one sample, sequenced in a study of T cell repertoires in cytomegalovirus infection. TCRdb analysed the reads with MiXCR anew, one entry per CDR3 protein. The table has 740,000 or so distinct CDR3 sequences, less than 40% seen once. Sequencing input: PBMCs. The receptors derive from a human donor in good health (CMV status not recorded). Some clones in this sample may be carry-over from other donors' samples.

This chain uses TRBV28 with TRBJ2-2, with D unresolved. From germline, CDR1 is MDHEN and CDR2 SYDVKM. The CDR3 has 14 residues. V lost 3 bases, J lost 7 bases, and 12 bases lay in between. CDR3 sequence: CASSFSVMVGELFF. DNA for the CDR3: TGTGCCAGCAGTTTTTCCGTCATGGTCGGGGAGCTGTTTTTT.

V is TRBV28 and J is TRBJ2-2, with a tentative D call TRBD2 (6 bases). V lost 6 bases and J lost 7, with 21 bases in between. Germline values: CDR1 MDHEN, CDR2 SYDVKM. The CDR3 covers 16 residues. The CDR3 region has the DNA TGTGCCAGCAGCCCCCGACTAGTTTGGAGGAACGGGGAGCTGTTTTTT. The encoded protein is CASSPRLVWRNGELFF.

This rearrangement joins TRBV7-8 to TRBJ2-2; 8 bases match TRBD2. J gave up 4 bases and V 0 bases, and 7 bases lay outside the gene matches. The CDR3 totals 17 residues. CDR1 SGHVS and CDR2 FQNEAQ come from the germline V gene. The CDR3 DNA reads as TGTGCCAGCAGCTTAGCGGTTAGCGGGGACCGCACCGGGGAGCTGTTTTTT. Amino acid sequence: CASSLAVSGDRTGELFF.

This clonotype was counted only a few times. The chain uses TRBV20-1 and TRBJ2-3; D call uncertain. The CDR3 length is 14 residues. Germline V gives CDR1 DFQATT, CDR2 SNEGSKA (reference sequence). Trimming removed 2 bases from V and 6 bases from J, with 15 bases in between. The CDR3 loop is CSARFRAAGDTQYF. CDR3 sequence (DNA): TGCAGTGCTAGATTCCGGGCCGCCGGGGATACGCAGTATTTT.

The sample holds a few counts of this clonotype. The chain combines TRBV4-1 with TRBJ2-7; D might be TRBD1 or TRBD2, each matching 5 bases. Germline assignment: CDR1 MGHRA and CDR2 YSYEKL. There are 13 residues in the CDR3. The ends were cut back, 8 bases at V and 7 bases at J, with 18 bases in the middle. CDR3 sequence reads: CASQGRAGGEQYF. The CDR3 DNA sequence: TGCGCCAGCCAGGGAAGGGCGGGCGGGGAGCAGTACTTC.

This clonotype was seen only once. The gene calls are TRBV19 and TRBJ2-7, with D possibly TRBD1 on 5 matching bases. The CDR3 is made up of 14 amino acids. The germline V gene has CDR1 LNHDA and CDR2 SQIVND (reference sequence). Trimming cost V 5 bases and J 2 bases, with 13 bases left between them. CDR3 loop: CASSRRQFPYEQYF. For the CDR3, the DNA is TGTGCCAGTAGTCGAAGACAGTTTCCCTACGAGCAGTACTTC. Full variable domain (missing parts from reference TRBV19 and TRBJ2-7): DGGITQSPKYLFRKEGQNVTLSCEQNLNHDAMYWYRQDPGQGLRLIYYSQIVNDFQKGDIAEGYSVSREKKESFPLTVTSAQKNPTAFYLCASSRRQFPYEQYFGPGTRLTVT.

The chain uses TRBV19 and TRBJ2-5; tentative D call: TRBD2 (5 bases). This CDR3 region has 14 residues. Germline loops: CDR1 LNHDA, CDR2 SQIVND (reference sequence). Trimming took 10 bases from V and 1 from J, leaving 16 bases between them. The CDR3 reads CATSGVTSQETQYF. In DNA form, the CDR3 reads TGTGCCACCTCCGGGGTGACCTCCCAAGAGACCCAGTACTTC.

In this sample, this clonotype turned up a few times. The chain recombines TRBV5-1 with TRBJ1-1; 8 positions match TRBD1. J gave up 6 bases and V 6 bases, and 4 bases lay outside the gene matches. The germline gives CDR1 SGHRS, CDR2 YFSETQ. This CDR3 has 12 residues. CDR3 sequence reads: CASTTGGPEAFF. DNA for the CDR3: TGCGCCAGCACCACAGGGGGTCCTGAAGCTTTCTTT.

This CDR3 is CSVQGYSNQPQHF. The CDR3 coding sequence is TGCAGCGTACAGGGTTATAGCAATCAGCCCCAGCATTTT. This chain links TRBV29-1 with TRBJ1-5; the D gene is possibly TRBD1 (6 bases). This CDR3 spans 13 amino acids. Trimming shortened V by 6 bases and J by 0 bases, and 9 bases separated the two germline ends. The germline CDR1 and CDR2 sequences are SQVTM and ANQGSEA. Complete variable domain (other parts from reference TRBV29-1 and TRBJ1-5): SAVISQKPSRDICQRGTSLTIQCQVDSQVTMMFWYRQQPGQSLTLIATANQGSEATYESGFVIDKFPISRPNLTFSTLTVSNMSPEDSSIYLCSVQGYSNQPQHFGDGTRLSIL.

Many counts were recorded for this clonotype. The rearrangement joins TRBV5-5 to TRBJ2-1; 9 bases line up with TRBD2. J gave up 2 bases and V 2 bases, and 2 bases lay outside the gene matches. Germline CDR1 SGHKS, CDR2 YYEKEE (reference sequence). This CDR3 comprises 15 residues. In DNA, the CDR3 is TGTGCCAGCAGCTTATTAGCGGGGGCCTACAATGAGCAGTTCTTC. It encodes CASSLLAGAYNEQFF.

The DNA for the CDR3 is TGTGCCAGCAGTGAAAGGGCAGGGTGGACTGAAGCTTTCTTT. This codes for CASSERAGWTEAFF. The genes are TRBV2 and TRBJ1-1; possible D gene TRBD1, 5 bases. V lost 2 bases and J lost 5, with 12 bases in between. Germline CDR1 SNHLY, CDR2 FYNNEI. CDR3 length equals 14 residues.

The V and J genes are TRBV7-9 and TRBJ2-1; no clear D. The CDR3 is made up of 16 amino acids. CDR1 and CDR2 from the germline V gene are SEHNR and FQNEAQ (reference sequence). V lost 1 base and J lost 5, with 15 bases in between. The CDR3 bases are TGTGCCAGCAGCTTAGGGGAATTACCCCCGAACAATGAGCAGTTCTTC. It encodes CASSLGELPPNNEQFF. The full variable domain, with the rest looked up from reference TRBV7-9 and TRBJ2-1, is DTGVSQNPRHKITKRGQNVTFRCDPISEHNRLYWYRQTLGQGPEFLTYFQNEAQLEKSRLLSDRFSAERPKGSFSTLEIQRTEQGDSAMYLCASSLGELPPNNEQFFGPGTRLTVL.

This clonotype was seen more than once but under ten times. This chain uses TRBV5-6 with TRBJ1-3, with D possibly being TRBD1 (5 bases). CDR1 is SGHDT and CDR2 is YYEEEE in the germline V gene. The CDR3 is 17 amino acids. Trimming took off 4 bases at V and 0 bases at J, with 17 bases between the two ends. The CDR3 coding sequence is TGTGCCAGCAGCCCCTTTCGAGTGGGGCACTCTGGAAACACCATATATTTT. Protein sequence: CASSPFRVGHSGNTIYF.

This clonotype was counted a few times. This chain joins TRBV25-1 and TRBJ2-7; 8 bases align to TRBD2. The junction had 11 bases not matched to a gene; V was cut back by 7 bases and J by 6 bases. Looked up from germline, CDR1 is MGHDK and CDR2 is SYGVNS. The CDR3 extends over 14 amino acids. CDR3 bases: TGTGCCAGCACTCAAACCGGGGGGGGGGGCGAGCAGTACTTC. Translation gives CASTQTGGGGEQYF.

In this sample, this clonotype turned up a few times. The chain couples TRBV7-6 to TRBJ1-3; no clear D gene. Trimming left V 5 bases short and J 2 bases short, with 19 bases between. Germline V gives CDR1 SGHVS, CDR2 FNYEAQ. The CDR3 length is 17 residues. CDR3 nucleotides: TGTGCCAGCAGCCATCCTACCGTATCTGGGGCTGGAAACACCATATATTTT. Amino acid sequence: CASSHPTVSGAGNTIYF.

The rearrangement links TRBV14 to TRBJ1-1; weak D call: TRBD1 (5 bases). The germline V gene has CDR1 SGHDN and CDR2 FVKESK. The CDR3 has 15 residues. Deletions cut 1 base from V and 7 bases from J, with 16 bases between. This CDR3 reads CASSQVFGASGEAFF. The CDR3 coding sequence is TGTGCCAGCAGCCAAGTTTTCGGGGCCTCCGGTGAAGCTTTCTTT.

CDR3 amino acids: CASSLQGMREKLFF. CDR3 sequence (DNA): TGTGCCAGCAGCTTACAGGGAATGAGAGAAAAACTGTTTTTT. This chain links TRBV7-6 with TRBJ1-4; TRBD1 is a possible D gene (5 bases). The CDR3 sequence is 14 residues long. Per germline, CDR1 SGHVS and CDR2 FNYEAQ. Between the trimmed V and J ends, which lost 2 bases and 8 bases, there was a span of 12 bases.